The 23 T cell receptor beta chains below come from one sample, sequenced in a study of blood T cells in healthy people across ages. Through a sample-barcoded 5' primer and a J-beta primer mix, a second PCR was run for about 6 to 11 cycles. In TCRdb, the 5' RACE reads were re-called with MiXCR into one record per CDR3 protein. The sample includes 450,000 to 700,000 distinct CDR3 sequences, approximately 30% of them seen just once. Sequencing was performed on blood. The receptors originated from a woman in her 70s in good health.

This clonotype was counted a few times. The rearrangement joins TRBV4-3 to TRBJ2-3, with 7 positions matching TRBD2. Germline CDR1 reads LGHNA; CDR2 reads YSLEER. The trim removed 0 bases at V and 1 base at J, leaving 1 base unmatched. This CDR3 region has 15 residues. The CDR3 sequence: CASSQDRGGTDTQYF. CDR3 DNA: TGCGCCAGCAGCCAAGATCGGGGGGGCACAGATACGCAGTATTTT.

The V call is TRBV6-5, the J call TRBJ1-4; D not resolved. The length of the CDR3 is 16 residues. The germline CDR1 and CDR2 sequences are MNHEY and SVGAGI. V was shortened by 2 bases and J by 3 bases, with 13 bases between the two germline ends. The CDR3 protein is CASSYTGRISNEKLFF. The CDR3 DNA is TGTGCCAGCAGTTACACCGGACGGATCTCTAATGAAAAACTGTTTTTT.

The CDR3 is CSASPSGGTDTQYF. The CDR3 nucleotides read TGCAGTGCCTCACCTAGCGGGGGGACAGATACGCAGTATTTT. The chain carries TRBV20-1 and TRBJ2-3, with 11 bases lining up with TRBD2. The CDR3 spans 14 residues. The V segment lost 6 bases and the J segment 3 bases; nucleotides outside the gene matches: 5. In germline, CDR1 is DFQATT, CDR2 SNEGSKA (reference sequence).

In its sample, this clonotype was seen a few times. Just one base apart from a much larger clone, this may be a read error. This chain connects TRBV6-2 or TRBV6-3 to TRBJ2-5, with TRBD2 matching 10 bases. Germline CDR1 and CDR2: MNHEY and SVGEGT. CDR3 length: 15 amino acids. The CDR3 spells CACSRGLAAGETQYF. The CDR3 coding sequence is TGTGCCTGCAGTCGAGGACTAGCGGCGGGGGAGACCCAGTACTTC.

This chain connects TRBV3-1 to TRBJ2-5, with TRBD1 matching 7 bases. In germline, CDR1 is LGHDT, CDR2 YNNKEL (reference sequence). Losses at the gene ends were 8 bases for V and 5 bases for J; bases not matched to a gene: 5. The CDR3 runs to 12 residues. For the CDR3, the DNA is TGTGCCAGCGGGGACAGCCCGGAGACCCAGTACTTC. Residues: CASGDSPETQYF.

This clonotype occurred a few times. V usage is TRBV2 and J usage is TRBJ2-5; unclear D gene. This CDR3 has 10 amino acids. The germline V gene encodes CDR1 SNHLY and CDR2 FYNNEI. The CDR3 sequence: CSSSRETQYF. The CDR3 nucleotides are TGTTCTTCCTCCAGAGAGACCCAGTACTTC.

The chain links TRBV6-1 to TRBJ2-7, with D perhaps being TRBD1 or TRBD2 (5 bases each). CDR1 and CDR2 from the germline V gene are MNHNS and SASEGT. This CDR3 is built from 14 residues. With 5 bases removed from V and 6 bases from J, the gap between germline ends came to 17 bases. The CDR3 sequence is CASSFLGQGREQYF. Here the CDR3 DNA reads TGTGCCAGCAGTTTTTTAGGGCAGGGACGCGAGCAGTACTTC.

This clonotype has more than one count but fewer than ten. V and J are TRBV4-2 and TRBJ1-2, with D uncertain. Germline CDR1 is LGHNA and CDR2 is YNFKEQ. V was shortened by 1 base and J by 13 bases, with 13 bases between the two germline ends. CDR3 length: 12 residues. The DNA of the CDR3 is TGTGCCAGCAGCCAAGGGGGAGCCGGGTCCACCTTC. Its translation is CASSQGGAGSTF.

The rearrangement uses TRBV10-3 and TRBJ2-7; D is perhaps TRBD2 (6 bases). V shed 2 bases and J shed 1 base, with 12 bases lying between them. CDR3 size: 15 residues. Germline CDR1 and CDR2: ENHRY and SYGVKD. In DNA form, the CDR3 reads TGTGCCATCAGTGAGCGCGGGACTCCTTCCTACGAGCAGTACTTC. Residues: CAISERGTPSYEQYF.

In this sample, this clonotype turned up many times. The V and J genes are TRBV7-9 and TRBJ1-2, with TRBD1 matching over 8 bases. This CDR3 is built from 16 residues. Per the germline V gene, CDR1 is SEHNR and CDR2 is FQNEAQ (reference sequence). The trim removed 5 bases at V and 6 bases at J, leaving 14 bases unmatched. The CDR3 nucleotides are TGTGCCAGCAGCGCTGCCAGACAGGGGAGGTCAAATGGCTACACCTTC. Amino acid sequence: CASSAARQGRSNGYTF.

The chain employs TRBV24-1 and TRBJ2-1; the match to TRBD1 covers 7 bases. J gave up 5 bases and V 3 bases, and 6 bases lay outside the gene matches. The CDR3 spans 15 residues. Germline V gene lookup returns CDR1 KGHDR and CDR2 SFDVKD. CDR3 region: CATSDPRQGNNEQFF. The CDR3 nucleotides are TGTGCCACCAGTGATCCGCGACAGGGCAACAATGAGCAGTTCTTC.

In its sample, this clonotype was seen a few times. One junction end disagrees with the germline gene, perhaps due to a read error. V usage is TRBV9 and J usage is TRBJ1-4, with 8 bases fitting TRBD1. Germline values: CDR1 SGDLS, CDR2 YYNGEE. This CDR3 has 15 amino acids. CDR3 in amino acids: CASSGQGSLNEKPFF. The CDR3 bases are TGTGCCAGCAGCGGACAGGGGAGCCTTAATGAAAAACCGTTTTTT.

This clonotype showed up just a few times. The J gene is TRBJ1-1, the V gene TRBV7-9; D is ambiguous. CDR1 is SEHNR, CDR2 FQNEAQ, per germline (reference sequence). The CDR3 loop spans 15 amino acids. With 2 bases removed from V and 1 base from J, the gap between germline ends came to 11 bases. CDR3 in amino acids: CASSLSSVGNTEAFF. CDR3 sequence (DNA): TGTGCCAGCAGCTTATCCTCTGTGGGGAACACTGAAGCTTTCTTT.

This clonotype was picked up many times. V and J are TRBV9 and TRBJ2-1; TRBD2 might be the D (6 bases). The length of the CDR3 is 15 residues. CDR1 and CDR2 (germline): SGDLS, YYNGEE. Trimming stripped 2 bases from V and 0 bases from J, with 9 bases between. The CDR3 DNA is TGTGCCAGCAGCGTCTCCGGGGGCTCCTACAATGAGCAGTTCTTC. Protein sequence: CASSVSGGSYNEQFF.

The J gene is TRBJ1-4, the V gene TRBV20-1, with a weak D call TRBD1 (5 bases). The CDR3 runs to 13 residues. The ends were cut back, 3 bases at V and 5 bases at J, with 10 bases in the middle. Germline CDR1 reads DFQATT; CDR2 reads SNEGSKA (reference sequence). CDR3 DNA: TGCAGTGCTAGGCAGAGGACAAATGAAAAACTGTTTTTT. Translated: CSARQRTNEKLFF.

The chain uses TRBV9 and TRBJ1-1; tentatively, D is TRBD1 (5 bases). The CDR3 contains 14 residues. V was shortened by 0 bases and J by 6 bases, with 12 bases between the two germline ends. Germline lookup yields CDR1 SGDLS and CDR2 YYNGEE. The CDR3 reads CASSVDPGKAEAFF. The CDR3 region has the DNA TGTGCCAGCAGCGTAGACCCAGGGAAGGCTGAAGCTTTCTTT.

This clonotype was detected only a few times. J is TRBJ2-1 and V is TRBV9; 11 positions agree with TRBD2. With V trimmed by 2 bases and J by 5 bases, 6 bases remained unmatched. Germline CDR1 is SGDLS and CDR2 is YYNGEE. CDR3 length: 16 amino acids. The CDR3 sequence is CASSVSGGAVNNEQFF. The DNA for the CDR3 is TGTGCCAGCAGCGTTAGCGGGGGGGCCGTCAACAATGAGCAGTTCTTC.

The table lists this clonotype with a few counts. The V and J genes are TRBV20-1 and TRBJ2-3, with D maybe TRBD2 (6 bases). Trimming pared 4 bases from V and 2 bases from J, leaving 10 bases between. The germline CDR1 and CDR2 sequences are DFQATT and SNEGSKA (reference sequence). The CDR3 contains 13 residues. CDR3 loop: CSANGGHTDTQYF. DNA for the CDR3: TGCAGTGCTAACGGGGGTCACACAGATACGCAGTATTTT.

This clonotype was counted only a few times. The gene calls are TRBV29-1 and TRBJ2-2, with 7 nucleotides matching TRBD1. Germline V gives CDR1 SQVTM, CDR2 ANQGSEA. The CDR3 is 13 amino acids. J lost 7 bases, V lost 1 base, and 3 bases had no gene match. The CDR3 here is CSVEGTGGGELFF. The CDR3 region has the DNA TGCAGCGTTGAAGGGACAGGTGGCGGGGAGCTGTTTTTT.

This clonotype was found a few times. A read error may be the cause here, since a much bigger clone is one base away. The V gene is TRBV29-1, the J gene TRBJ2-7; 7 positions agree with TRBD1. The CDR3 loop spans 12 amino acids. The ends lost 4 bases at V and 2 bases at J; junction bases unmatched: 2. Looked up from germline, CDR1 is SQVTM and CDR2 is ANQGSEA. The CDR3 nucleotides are TGCAGCGTTGGGGACAGCGCCTACGAGCAGTACTTC. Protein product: CSVGDSAYEQYF.

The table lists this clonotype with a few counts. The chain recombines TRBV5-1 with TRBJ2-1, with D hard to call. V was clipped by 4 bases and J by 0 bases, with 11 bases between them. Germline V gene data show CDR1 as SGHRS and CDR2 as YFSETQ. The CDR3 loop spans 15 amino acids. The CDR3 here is CASSRVSGSYNEQFF. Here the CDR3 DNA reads TGCGCCAGCAGCAGGGTTTCAGGCTCCTACAATGAGCAGTTCTTC.

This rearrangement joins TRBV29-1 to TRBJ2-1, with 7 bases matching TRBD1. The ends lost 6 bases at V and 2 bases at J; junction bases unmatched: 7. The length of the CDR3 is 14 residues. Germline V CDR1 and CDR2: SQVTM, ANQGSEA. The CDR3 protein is CSVYPGQTYNEQFF. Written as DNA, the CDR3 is TGCAGCGTATACCCGGGACAGACCTACAATGAGCAGTTCTTC.

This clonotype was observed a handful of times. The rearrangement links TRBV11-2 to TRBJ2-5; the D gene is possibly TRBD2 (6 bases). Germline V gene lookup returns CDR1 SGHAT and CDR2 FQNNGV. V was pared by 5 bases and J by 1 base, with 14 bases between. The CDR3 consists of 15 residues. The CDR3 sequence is CASSRARGIQETQYF. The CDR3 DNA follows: TGTGCCAGCAGCCGCGCTCGGGGGATCCAAGAGACCCAGTACTTC.